Listed below are T cell receptor beta chains from one sample, sequenced in a study of radiation and T cells in renal cell carcinoma. Sequencing used immunoSEQ multiplex PCR; TCRdb keeps in-frame clones, though not all of them. The profile shows about 140,000 clones, around 78% of them singletons. Source: blood, taken from a patient whose treatment included radiotherapy and nephrectomy. These receptors all come from a woman in her forties or fifties with renal cell carcinoma. Both conserved end residues are part of each CDR3. Fields, in order: D gene, J gene, V gene, clone size, CDR3 protein, CDR3 DNA. A D gene is named only where the DNA matches it firmly. Part of the rows lack a size; the others show once, few, many or a class for expanded clones.

- TRBJ2-7 TRBV19 - CASSRSGITGNFYEQYF TGTGCCAGTAGTCGCTCCGGGATAACAGGAAACTTCTACGAGCAGTACTTC
TRBD1 TRBJ1-1 TRBV5-1 - CASSSDRGSTEAFF TGCGCCAGCAGCTCCGACAGGGGGAGCACTGAAGCTTTCTTT
- TRBJ2-7 TRBV4-3 - CASSQGGASYEQYF TGCGCCAGCAGCCAAGGAGGAGCCTCCTACGAGCAGTACTTC
TRBD2 TRBJ2-2 TRBV9 - CASSARLARVGELFF TGTGCCAGCAGCGCCCGACTAGCTCGAGTCGGGGAGCTGTTTTTT
- TRBJ2-2 TRBV4-3 - CASSLSSRVNGELFF TGCGCCAGCAGCCTCTCCTCTAGGGTGAACGGGGAGCTGTTTTTT
- TRBJ1-2 TRBV7-9 few CASTPGESNYGYTF TGTGCCAGCACCCCGGGAGAATCTAACTATGGCTACACCTTC
- TRBJ1-4 TRBV12-1 - CASSHRAEDEKLFF TGTGCCAGCAGCCACAGGGCCGAGGATGAAAAACTGTTTTTT
TRBD2 TRBJ2-7 TRBV5-6 - CASRRRGAGNTYEQYF TGTGCCAGCAGGAGGCGGGGGGCAGGGAACACCTACGAGCAGTACTTC
TRBD1 TRBJ2-7 TRBV7-9 - CASSPGTGISYEQYF TGTGCCAGCAGTCCCGGGACAGGGATTTCCTACGAGCAGTACTTC
- TRBJ1-5 TRBV6-6 - CASSYGSNQPQHF TGTGCCAGCAGTTACGGTAGCAATCAGCCCCAGCATTTT
- TRBJ2-5 TRBV6-6 - CASRPGDLETQYF TGTGCCAGCAGACCAGGGGATCTAGAGACCCAGTACTTC
TRBD2 TRBJ2-7 TRBV7-6 few CASSPRTSSSYEQYF TGTGCCAGCAGCCCCAGGACTAGCAGTTCCTACGAGCAGTACTTC
- TRBJ1-1 TRBV7-9 few CASSLAHAYTEAFF TGTGCCAGCAGCTTAGCGCATGCGTACACTGAAGCTTTCTTT
- TRBJ2-7 TRBV5-1 - CASSLGESEQYF TGCGCCAGCAGCTTGGGGGAGTCCGAGCAGTACTTC
- TRBJ1-2 TRBV25-1 - CASSEGGNYGYTF TGTGCCAGCAGTGAGGGAGGTAACTATGGCTACACCTTC
- TRBJ1-5 TRBV11-2 - CASSLGEGQPQHF TGTGCCAGCAGCCTAGGGGAGGGCCAGCCCCAGCATTTT
TRBD1 TRBJ2-7 TRBV4-1 once CASSREQGVYEQYF TGCGCCAGCAGCCGGGAACAGGGGGTATACGAGCAGTACTTC
TRBD1 TRBJ1-5 TRBV2 - CASSEGTVSNQPQHF TGTGCCAGCAGTGAGGGGACAGTTAGCAATCAGCCCCAGCATTTT